This TCR beta chain was identified during a study of identical twins. Study-wide points: The degree of excess twin sharing was weaker in beta out-of-frame sequences.

The CDR3 length is 14 residues. The germline CDR1 and CDR2 sequences are SQVTM and ANQGSEA. Trimming at V came to 5 bases and at J to 0 bases, leaving 7 bases not matched to a gene. TCRdb called the 5' RACE reads again in MiXCR, with one record for every CDR3 protein. Altogether 600,000 to 850,000 distinct CDR3 sequences are present, 15% to 20% being singletons, with the ten largest covering about 12%. This clonotype was seen more than once but under ten times. Its antigen is currently unknown. These data also featured in a second study, about T cells expressing NK-cell markers. That source notes: The dominant NKG2C+ clonotypes represented roughly 1.0-7.5% of CD8+ T cells in 6 or 7 donors.

Sequenced material: PBMCs. V and J are TRBV29-1 and TRBJ2-7; 7 positions match TRBD1. This TCR was recovered from a woman aged 18-35 years in good health. CDR3 DNA: TGCAGCGTTCTCGGACAGGCTAACTCCTACGAGCAGTACTTC. This sequence encodes CSVLGQANSYEQYF.